The 20 T cell receptor beta chains given below trace back to one sample, sequenced in a study of blood T cell repertoires in COVID-19. The assay was immunoSEQ multiplex PCR, and TCRdb's table has in-frame clones only and misses some. The sample records roughly 230,000 clones, 81% being singletons. The sequenced sample consisted of peripheral blood. The receptors stem from a woman of 80 years or more with acute or convalescent COVID-19.

The chain is built from TRBV7-3 and TRBJ2-2; 10 nucleotides align to TRBD2. The CDR3 has 14 amino acids. V was pared by 8 bases and J by 0 bases, with 0 bases of the junction left unmatched. CDR1 is SGHTA and CDR2 is FQGTGA in the germline V gene. The CDR3 loop is CASGLAANTGELFF. As DNA, the CDR3 is TGTGCCAGCGGACTAGCGGCGAACACCGGGGAGCTGTTTTTT.

This clone was observed once. The V gene is TRBV6-5, the J gene TRBJ1-5, with 10 bases fitting TRBD1. In germline, CDR1 is MNHEY, CDR2 SVGAGI. The CDR3 is 14 residues long. The V gene end was trimmed by 6 bases and the J gene end by 3 bases; junction bases not matched to a gene: 2. The CDR3 loop reads CASSGTGDNQPQHF. The CDR3 region has the DNA TGTGCCAGCAGCGGGACAGGGGACAATCAGCCCCAGCATTTT.

The V gene is TRBV5-5, the J gene TRBJ1-5, with a weak D call TRBD1 (5 bases). Germline V gene data show CDR1 as SGHKS and CDR2 as YYEKEE (reference sequence). V lost 3 bases to trimming and J lost 2 bases, with 12 bases between them. The CDR3 sequence is 15 residues long. CDR3 amino acids: CASSSDLGRNQPQHF. The CDR3 coding sequence is TGTGCCAGCAGCTCCGACTTGGGGCGCAATCAGCCCCAGCATTTT.

The V call is TRBV30, the J call TRBJ1-2; 7 positions agree with TRBD1. Per the germline V gene, CDR1 is GTSNPN and CDR2 is SVGIG (reference sequence). CDR3 length: 14 residues. Trimming cost V 2 bases and J 4 bases; bases outside gene matches: 7. The CDR3 DNA is TGTGCCTGGAGTCGGGGGGGACAGAGCTATGGCTACACCTTC. Translation: CAWSRGGQSYGYTF.

This clone is a singleton in its sample. This rearrangement joins TRBV4-1 to TRBJ1-5; 7 bases fit TRBD1. Losses at the gene ends were 3 bases for V and 5 bases for J; bases not matched to a gene: 10. Germline lookup yields CDR1 MGHRA and CDR2 YSYEKL. The CDR3 loop spans 16 amino acids. The CDR3 nucleotides are TGCGCCAGCAGCCAGGAGGGACAGCACGGAGATCAGCCCCAGCATTTT. This translates into CASSQEGQHGDQPQHF.

This rearrangement joins TRBV29-1 to TRBJ1-3; tentative D call: TRBD1 (6 bases). Deletions cut 7 bases from V and 4 bases from J, with 14 bases between. Germline CDR1 is SQVTM and CDR2 is ANQGSEA. The CDR3 totals 13 residues. The CDR3 sequence is CSAQQGSGNTIYF. CDR3 DNA: TGCAGCGCCCAACAGGGTTCGGGAAACACCATATATTTT.

The chain combines TRBV6-5 with TRBJ2-3; D is uncertain. The CDR3 contains 13 residues. CDR1 and CDR2 (germline): MNHEY, SVGAGI. V was trimmed by 7 bases and J by 3 bases, leaving 11 bases between them. The CDR3 reads CASNSPGTDTQYF. The CDR3 nucleotides read TGTGCCAGCAACTCACCGGGTACAGATACGCAGTATTTT.

The rearrangement uses TRBV2 and TRBJ1-1; TRBD1 is a possible D gene (6 bases). The CDR3 contains 14 residues. V lost 10 bases and J 6 bases, leaving 21 bases between the germline ends. Germline assignment: CDR1 SNHLY and CDR2 FYNNEI. For the CDR3, the DNA is TGTGCCACCGGGATGGGGCAGGGGAGCGCTGAAGCTTTCTTT. As protein: CATGMGQGSAEAFF.

This chain connects TRBV4-2 to TRBJ2-5; 10 bases are a match to TRBD2. V lost 3 bases to trimming and J lost 1 base; unmatched junction nucleotides: 5. This CDR3 is 16 amino acids long. Looked up from germline, CDR1 is LGHNA and CDR2 is YNFKEQ. CDR3 in DNA: TGTGCCAGCAGCCACTATAGCGGGGGGCCCCAAGAGACCCAGTACTTC. It yields the protein CASSHYSGGPQETQYF.

This clone occurred many times. The identical CDR3 is also encoded by other nucleotide sequences in the sample. V and J are TRBV2 and TRBJ1-6; the D gene is possibly TRBD1 (6 bases). V was shortened by 6 bases and J by 4 bases, with 7 bases between the two germline ends. The germline V gene encodes CDR1 SNHLY and CDR2 FYNNEI. CDR3 length: 13 residues. CDR3 residues: CASRGGYNSPLHF. CDR3 sequence (DNA): TGTGCCAGCAGAGGGGGATATAATTCACCCCTCCACTTT.

The rearrangement joins TRBV10-1 to TRBJ1-1; TRBD1 matches at 8 bases. Germline lookup yields CDR1 WNHNN and CDR2 SYGVQD (reference sequence). This CDR3 region has 15 residues. Trimming at V came to 0 bases and at J to 5 bases, leaving 5 bases not matched to a gene. The CDR3 spells CASSESPGGQTEAFF. The CDR3 DNA reads as TGCGCCAGCAGTGAGTCCCCAGGGGGCCAGACTGAAGCTTTCTTT.

CDR3: CASPPERGYGYTF. CDR3 nucleotide sequence: TGTGCCAGCCCACCCGAAAGGGGCTATGGCTACACCTTC. The chain has TRBV25-1 and TRBJ1-2, with D possibly being TRBD1 (5 bases). The germline V gene encodes CDR1 MGHDK and CDR2 SYGVNS. The CDR3 has 13 amino acids. Trimming took off 8 bases at V and 4 bases at J, with 14 bases between the two ends.

A note on this clone: Other DNA variants within this sample encode the same CDR3. The chain recombines TRBV11-3 with TRBJ2-2, with D perhaps matching TRBD2 (5 bases). Germline CDR1 and CDR2: SGHNT and YENEEA. V was cut by 3 bases and J by 5 bases, with 7 bases left in between. The CDR3 is 13 residues long. The CDR3 DNA follows: TGTGCCAGCAGCTTTCGGGGAACCGGGGAGCTGTTTTTT. This encodes CASSFRGTGELFF.

This sequence joins TRBV3-1 (or the pseudogene TRBV3-2) and TRBJ1-4, with D perhaps matching TRBD1 (6 bases). Germline V CDR1 and CDR2: LGHDT, YNNKEL (reference sequence). The CDR3 is 16 residues long. V was pared by 3 bases and J by 0 bases, with 11 bases between. The CDR3 DNA follows: TGTGCCAGCAGCCATCCACAGGGTCCAACTAATGAAAAACTGTTTTTT. Its translation: CASSHPQGPTNEKLFF.

Worth noting for this clone: The sample contains more than one DNA sequence encoding this CDR3. The V call is TRBV7-9, the J call TRBJ2-7; 7 bases match TRBD1. Unmatched junction bases numbered 2, after V lost 5 bases and J lost 4 bases. The CDR3 contains 12 residues. Germline V CDR1 and CDR2: SEHNR, FQNEAQ (reference sequence). This CDR3 is CASSPTGYEQYF. CDR3 nucleotides: TGTGCCAGCAGCCCGACAGGGTACGAGCAGTACTTC.

V is TRBV7-3 and J is TRBJ1-1; D possibly corresponds to TRBD1 (6 bases). CDR1 SGHTA and CDR2 FQGTGA come from the germline V gene. The CDR3 loop spans 18 amino acids. Trimming stripped 5 bases from V and 1 base from J, with 23 bases between. CDR3 nucleotide sequence: TGTGCCAGCAGCCCGACAAGGTTCAGGGGCCGGGAGAACACTGAAGCTTTCTTT. This translates into CASSPTRFRGRENTEAFF.

The chain joins TRBV6-5 to TRBJ1-5; D remains ambiguous. The CDR3 covers 15 residues. V was pared by 2 bases and J by 3 bases, with 11 bases between. Looked up from germline, CDR1 is MNHEY and CDR2 is SVGAGI. The CDR3 DNA is TGTGCCAGCAGTTACGGCAGGCCGTACAATCAGCCCCAGCATTTT. The encoded protein is CASSYGRPYNQPQHF.

This chain links TRBV14 with TRBJ2-2; tentatively, D is TRBD2 (6 bases). The germline V gene has CDR1 SGHDN and CDR2 FVKESK. The V end was cut by 5 bases, the J end by 1 base, with 11 bases between. CDR3 length: 15 residues. This CDR3 is CASSMFSGNTGELFF. CDR3 nucleotides: TGTGCCAGCAGCATGTTTAGCGGGAACACCGGGGAGCTGTTTTTT.

The chain has TRBV19 and TRBJ1-5; no firm D call. The V gene's germline CDR1 is LNHDA and CDR2 SQIVND (reference sequence). V lost 9 bases, J lost 2 bases, and 20 bases lay in between. The CDR3 contains 16 residues. CDR3 DNA: TGTGCCAGCAAGCCCTCATGGGGAGCGGGCAATCAGCCCCAGCATTTT. As protein: CASKPSWGAGNQPQHF.

The rearrangement links TRBV7-3 to TRBJ2-5, with D hard to call. The CDR3 has 13 residues. Germline CDR1 SGHTA, CDR2 FQGTGA. Deletions cut 2 bases from V and 7 bases from J, with 11 bases between. CDR3: CASSLDQPGTQYF. Written as DNA, the CDR3 is TGTGCCAGCAGCTTAGACCAACCGGGGACCCAGTACTTC.